These 14 T cell receptor beta chains were all obtained from the same sample, sequenced in a study of blood T cell repertoires in COVID-19 (dated by TCRdb to 2018 to 2021). The protocol used for the library was the immunoSEQ multiplex PCR assay. Here the immuneACCESS table is served through TCRdb, limited to in-frame sequences with V and J called. Missing clones are a known gap in these copies; in checked studies unresolved V genes cover under half, and the rest lacks a known reason. Here the sample has 300,000 to 350,000 clones; approximately 92% occur a single time. The top ten constitute roughly 7.3% of the sample. Input material: peripheral blood. These receptors were obtained from a young woman with COVID-19, enrolled during active disease.

The rearrangement uses TRBV7-2 and TRBJ2-4, with a weak D call TRBD2 (6 bases). This CDR3 is built from 14 residues. The germline V gene has CDR1 SGHTA and CDR2 FQGNSA. Trimming shortened V by 3 bases and J by 2 bases, and 8 bases separated the two germline ends. This CDR3 is CASSFTSPKNIQYF. The CDR3 DNA reads TGTGCCAGCAGCTTTACTAGCCCCAAAAACATTCAGTACTTC.

This clone came up once. The chain has TRBV9 and TRBJ1-2; D is perhaps TRBD1 (5 bases). Germline CDR1 SGDLS, CDR2 YYNGEE. CDR3 length: 13 amino acids. V was cut by 0 bases and J by 8 bases, with 11 bases left in between. The DNA of the CDR3 is TGTGCCAGCAGCGTAGAACCAGGGCTCGGCTACACCTTC. This translates into CASSVEPGLGYTF.

In its sample, this clone was seen once. The chain uses TRBV3-1 (or the pseudogene TRBV3-2) and TRBJ1-5, with D uncertain. Germline-derived CDR1 and CDR2 are LGHDT and YNNKEL (reference sequence). The CDR3 has 12 residues. V shed 1 base and J shed 7 bases, with 5 bases lying between them. CDR3 sequence (DNA): TGTGCCAGCAGCCAAGGCGAACAGCCCCAGCATTTT. Residues: CASSQGEQPQHF.

V gene TRBV2 combines with J gene TRBJ1-2; D perhaps matches TRBD1 (6 bases). Germline V gene lookup returns CDR1 SNHLY and CDR2 FYNNEI. Trimming cost V 5 bases and J 9 bases, with 13 bases left between them. The CDR3 is 12 amino acids. The CDR3 sequence: CASSWQGLSYTF. DNA of the CDR3: TGTGCCAGCAGTTGGCAGGGGCTTAGCTACACCTTC.

This clone has just one count. In DNA form, the CDR3 reads TGTGCCAGTAGTACCACAGGGCCGGGGGGCTACACCTTC. Translating gives CASSTTGPGGYTF. This chain joins TRBV19 and TRBJ1-2; weak D call: TRBD1 (6 bases). Trimming removed 4 bases from V and 8 bases from J, with 14 bases in between. Germline CDR1 reads LNHDA; CDR2 reads SQIVND (reference sequence). This CDR3 contains 13 residues.

This chain connects TRBV15 to TRBJ2-1, with 10 bases fitting TRBD2. Trimming removed 0 bases from V and 5 bases from J; junction bases left unmatched: 10. The CDR3 totals 18 residues. Germline V gene sequence: CDR1 LNHNV, CDR2 YYDKDF (reference sequence). Written as DNA, the CDR3 is TGTGCCACCAGCAGAGATCGGCTAGCGGGAGCCCCTAACAATGAGCAGTTCTTC. This translates into CATSRDRLAGAPNNEQFF. Filled out from reference TRBV15 and TRBJ2-1, the complete variable domain reads DAMVIQNPRYQVTQFGKPVTLSCSQTLNHNVMYWYQQKSSQAPKLLFHYYDKDFNNEADTPDNFQSRRPNTSFCFLDIRSPGLGDTAMYLCATSRDRLAGAPNNEQFFGPGTRLTVL.

The chain combines TRBV28 with TRBJ1-2, with 7 positions matching TRBD1. Germline V CDR1 and CDR2: MDHEN, SYDVKM. This CDR3 is 14 amino acids long. J lost 3 bases, V lost 5 bases, and 6 bases had no gene match. The CDR3 loop is CASSSGQEHYGYTF. The CDR3 DNA is TGTGCCAGCAGTAGTGGACAGGAGCACTATGGCTACACCTTC.

J is TRBJ1-2 and V is TRBV9; D is possibly TRBD1 (5 bases). Trimming left V 0 bases short and J 4 bases short, with 7 bases between. The CDR3 sequence is 13 residues long. Germline CDR1 and CDR2: SGDLS and YYNGEE. The CDR3 DNA is TGTGCCAGCAGCGTAGATGACAGCTATGGCTACACCTTC. Translated, it gives CASSVDDSYGYTF. Based on the CDR3 plus reference TRBV9 and TRBJ1-2, the full variable domain is DSGVTQTPKHLITATGQRVTLRCSPRSGDLSVYWYQQSLDQGLQFLIQYYNGEERAKGNILERFSAQQFPDLHSELNLSSLELGDSALYFCASSVDDSYGYTFGSGTRLTVV.

The chain has TRBV24-1 and TRBJ2-1; the D gene is possibly TRBD2 (6 bases). V lost 10 bases and J 2 bases, leaving 11 bases between the germline ends. The CDR3 is made up of 13 amino acids. Germline CDR1 is KGHDR and CDR2 is SFDVKD. The CDR3 reads CATTGTPYNEQFF. As DNA, the CDR3 is TGTGCCACTACCGGGACTCCCTACAATGAGCAGTTCTTC.

This rearrangement joins TRBV19 to TRBJ1-1; D possibly corresponds to TRBD1 (5 bases). Trimming shortened V by 7 bases and J by 1 base, and 19 bases separated the two germline ends. Germline lookup yields CDR1 LNHDA and CDR2 SQIVND (reference sequence). The CDR3 loop spans 16 amino acids. In DNA form, the CDR3 reads TGTGCCAGTACCCAAGGGGATACACTCCGGAACACTGAAGCTTTCTTT. Translation gives CASTQGDTLRNTEAFF. Full variable domain (missing parts from reference TRBV19 and TRBJ1-1): DGGITQSPKYLFRKEGQNVTLSCEQNLNHDAMYWYRQDPGQGLRLIYYSQIVNDFQKGDIAEGYSVSREKKESFPLTVTSAQKNPTAFYLCASTQGDTLRNTEAFFGQGTRLTVV.

This chain links TRBV10-2 with TRBJ1-4; D is unresolved. Trimming pared 5 bases from V and 7 bases from J, leaving 11 bases between. Per germline, CDR1 WSHSY and CDR2 SAAADI. The CDR3 runs 13 residues. CDR3 amino acids: CASSPGYREKLFF. The CDR3 DNA sequence: TGCGCCAGCAGTCCGGGATACCGTGAAAAACTGTTTTTT.

In its sample, this clone was seen many times. V is TRBV5-1 and J is TRBJ2-1, with 10 bases lining up with TRBD1. The V gene's germline CDR1 is SGHRS and CDR2 YFSETQ. Trimming removed 3 bases from V and 5 bases from J; junction bases left unmatched: 8. CDR3 size: 16 residues. The CDR3 sequence: CASSSTRDRGDNEQFF. The CDR3 coding sequence is TGCGCCAGCAGCTCGACCCGGGACAGGGGCGACAATGAGCAGTTCTTC.

The rearrangement uses TRBV6-5 and TRBJ1-3; D gene ambiguous. V was shortened by 6 bases and J by 4 bases, with 7 bases between the two germline ends. The CDR3 covers 12 residues. Germline loops: CDR1 MNHEY, CDR2 SVGAGI. CDR3 sequence: CASRAPGNTIYF. The DNA of the CDR3 is TGTGCCAGCAGAGCCCCCGGAAACACCATATATTTT.

The CDR3 region has the DNA TGTGCCAGCAGTTGGACTAGCGGGAGGTTCGCGAACACCGGGGAGCTGTTTTTT. As protein: CASSWTSGRFANTGELFF. The rearrangement uses TRBV6-2 or TRBV6-3 and TRBJ2-2; 14 bases line up with TRBD2. Per germline, CDR1 MNHEY and CDR2 SVGEGT. The CDR3 runs 18 residues. V dropped 4 bases and J dropped 0; count of bases not matched to a gene: 4.